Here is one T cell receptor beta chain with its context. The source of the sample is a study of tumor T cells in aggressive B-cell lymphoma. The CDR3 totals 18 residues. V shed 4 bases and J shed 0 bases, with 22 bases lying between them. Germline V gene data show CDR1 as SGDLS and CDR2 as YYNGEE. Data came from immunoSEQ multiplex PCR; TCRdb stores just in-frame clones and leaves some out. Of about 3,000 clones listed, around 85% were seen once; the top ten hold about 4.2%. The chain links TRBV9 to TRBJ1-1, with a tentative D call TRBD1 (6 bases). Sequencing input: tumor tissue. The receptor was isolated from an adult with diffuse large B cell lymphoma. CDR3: CASSTPDRSPAMNTEAFF. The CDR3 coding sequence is TGTGCCAGCAGCACGCCCGACAGGTCCCCAGCCATGAACACTGAAGCTTTCTTT.